Following are 23 T cell receptor beta chains from one sample sequenced in a study of T cell responses to AZD1222 COVID-19 vaccine. Sequenced by immunoSEQ multiplex PCR; TCRdb stores in-frame clones only, minus some. The profile shows some 99,000 clones, more than 70% of them singletons. The sequencing used peripheral blood, collected on day 0 of AZD1222 vaccination. These receptors were obtained from an adult in good health.

The V call is TRBV6-2 or TRBV6-3, the J call TRBJ2-3; TRBD1 agrees at 7 bases. Trimming took 2 bases from V and 4 from J; bases not matched to a gene: 12. This CDR3 has 17 amino acids. Germline CDR1 and CDR2: MNHEY and SVGEGT. The CDR3 DNA reads TGTGCCAGCAGTTACGAATTTGGGACAGTGAGGGCAGATACGCAGTATTTT. It yields the protein CASSYEFGTVRADTQYF.

This sequence joins TRBV3-1 (or the pseudogene TRBV3-2) and TRBJ2-1; 9 nucleotides match TRBD2. Per the germline V gene, CDR1 is LGHDT and CDR2 is YNNKEL (reference sequence). Trimming took 4 bases from V and 13 from J; bases not matched to a gene: 11. This CDR3 has 14 amino acids. The CDR3 DNA is TGTGCCAGCAGCCCCCGGGTAGCGGGGGTTATTCAGTTCTTC. The encoded protein is CASSPRVAGVIQFF.

The CDR3 reads CASRMNTEAFF. The CDR3 DNA follows: TGTGCCAGCAGAATGAACACTGAAGCTTTCTTT. J is TRBJ1-1 and V is TRBV12-3 or TRBV12-4, with D unresolved. V lost 6 bases, J lost 0 bases, and 2 bases lay in between. CDR3 length: 11 amino acids.

V gene TRBV7-9 combines with J gene TRBJ1-2; D ambiguous. V gave up 5 bases and J gave up 3 bases, with 10 bases separating them. The CDR3 sequence is 13 residues long. Germline V lookup: CDR1 SEHNR, CDR2 FQNEAQ (reference sequence). CDR3 sequence (DNA): TGTGCCAGCAGCGACCCGGTGGACTATGGCTACACCTTC. It is translated as CASSDPVDYGYTF. Drawing the rest from reference TRBV7-9 and TRBJ1-2, the complete variable domain is DTGVSQNPRHKITKRGQNVTFRCDPISEHNRLYWYRQTLGQGPEFLTYFQNEAQLEKSRLLSDRFSAERPKGSFSTLEIQRTEQGDSAMYLCASSDPVDYGYTFGSGTRLTVV.

V and J are TRBV18 and TRBJ2-5, with 7 bases fitting TRBD1. Germline lookup yields CDR1 KGHSH and CDR2 LQKENI. The CDR3 contains 14 residues. After removal of 4 bases from V and 2 bases from J, the junction contained 4 bases not matched to a gene. CDR3 nucleotide sequence: TGTGCCAGCTCACAGGACAGGACGCAAGAGACCCAGTACTTC. It yields the protein CASSQDRTQETQYF.

The gene calls are TRBV7-9 and TRBJ2-5, with 9 nucleotides matching TRBD2. V was pared by 4 bases and J by 5 bases, with 5 bases of the junction left unmatched. Germline CDR1 reads SEHNR; CDR2 reads FQNEAQ (reference sequence). The CDR3 consists of 14 residues. DNA of the CDR3: TGTGCCAGCAGCTCTAGCGGGATCCGGGAGACCCAGTACTTC. Residues: CASSSSGIRETQYF.

The chain joins TRBV29-1 to TRBJ2-5; the D is unclear. The CDR3 spans 13 residues. The V gene lost 3 bases and the J gene lost 1 base, with 9 bases spanning the gap. Germline CDR1 SQVTM, CDR2 ANQGSEA. The CDR3 DNA is TGCAGCGTTGACGTCAACGCCCAAGAGACCCAGTACTTC. Its protein is CSVDVNAQETQYF.

This clone was found once. The V call is TRBV6-7, the J call TRBJ1-6; 7 bases match TRBD1. TRBV6-7 is an ORF, with its function uncertain. Unmatched junction bases numbered 6, after V lost 2 bases and J lost 2 bases. The CDR3 length is 17 residues. CDR3 amino acids: CASSYGRGRTYNSPLHF. The CDR3 DNA sequence: TGTGCCAGCAGTTACGGGAGGGGGCGAACCTATAATTCACCCCTCCACTTT.

This chain joins TRBV2 and TRBJ2-1; D is perhaps TRBD2 (5 bases). Between the trimmed V and J ends, which lost 3 bases and 1 base, there was a span of 13 bases. This CDR3 is built from 16 residues. Germline-derived CDR1 and CDR2 are SNHLY and FYNNEI. The CDR3 loop reads CASSDPGEWSYNEQFF. CDR3 coding DNA: TGTGCCAGCAGTGACCCCGGGGAGTGGTCCTACAATGAGCAGTTCTTC. Full variable domain (outside the CDR3, taken from reference TRBV2 and TRBJ2-1): EPEVTQTPSHQVTQMGQEVILRCVPISNHLYFYWYRQILGQKVEFLVSFYNNEISEKSEIFDDQFSVERPDGSNFTLKIRSTKLEDSAMYFCASSDPGEWSYNEQFFGPGTRLTVL.

For this clone: Other DNA sequences of this sample code for an identical CDR3. This rearrangement joins TRBV7-2 to TRBJ1-2; D gene ambiguous. Germline CDR1 and CDR2: SGHTA and FQGNSA. V was clipped by 3 bases and J by 3 bases, with 8 bases between them. The CDR3 consists of 13 residues. As DNA, the CDR3 is TGTGCCAGCAGCTTTGGGCAGGACTATGGCTACACCTTC. Amino acid sequence: CASSFGQDYGYTF.

The rearrangement uses TRBV5-1 and TRBJ2-2; D possibly uses TRBD1 or TRBD2 (6 bases each). The CDR3 spans 16 residues. CDR1 is SGHRS, CDR2 YFSETQ, per germline. V shed 0 bases and J shed 1 base, with 10 bases lying between them. Here the CDR3 reads CASSLAGAMNTGELFF. The CDR3 nucleotides read TGCGCCAGCAGCTTGGCGGGGGCCATGAACACCGGGGAGCTGTTTTTT.

In DNA form, the CDR3 reads TGTGCCAGCAAAAGAAGGGCAGGGTCGAATTCACCCCTCCACTTT. It is translated as CASKRRAGSNSPLHF. The chain employs TRBV6-5 and TRBJ1-6; D is possibly TRBD1 (5 bases). The CDR3 totals 15 residues. Deletions cut 7 bases from V and 7 bases from J, with 17 bases between. From germline, CDR1 is MNHEY and CDR2 SVGAGI.

This clone was detected only a few times. V is TRBV3-1 (or the pseudogene TRBV3-2) and J is TRBJ1-2, with D hard to call. The CDR3 is 16 residues long. V was shortened by 0 bases and J by 4 bases, with 15 bases between the two germline ends. Per the germline V gene, CDR1 is LGHDT and CDR2 is YNNKEL (reference sequence). The CDR3 DNA sequence: TGTGCCAGCAGCCAAGATCATAGGGTACCTCGCTATGGCTACACCTTC. It codes for CASSQDHRVPRYGYTF.

The J gene is TRBJ2-7, the V gene TRBV7-9; 8 bases agree with TRBD1. V was pared by 2 bases and J by 1 base, with 4 bases of the junction left unmatched. Germline lookup yields CDR1 SEHNR and CDR2 FQNEAQ (reference sequence). The CDR3 is 15 amino acids. The chain's CDR3 is CASSLRQGASYEQYF. The CDR3 DNA is TGTGCCAGCAGCTTAAGGCAGGGGGCTTCCTACGAGCAGTACTTC.

V and J are TRBV4-2 and TRBJ2-3, with TRBD2 identical over 16 bases. The V gene's germline CDR1 is LGHNA and CDR2 YNFKEQ. V lost 4 bases, J lost 2 bases, and 6 bases stayed unmatched. The CDR3 runs 18 residues. The CDR3 loop reads CASSPGTSGGVNTDTQYF. DNA of the CDR3: TGTGCCAGCAGCCCTGGGACTAGCGGGGGGGTAAACACAGATACGCAGTATTTT.

The chain recombines TRBV2 with TRBJ1-5, with TRBD1 matching over 8 bases. This CDR3 is built from 16 residues. The trim removed 8 bases at V and 1 base at J, leaving 10 bases unmatched. The V gene's germline CDR1 is SNHLY and CDR2 FYNNEI. In DNA form, the CDR3 reads TGTGCCAGCCGGATGGGACAGGTGGTCAGCAATCAGCCCCAGCATTTT. Translated: CASRMGQVVSNQPQHF.

This chain links TRBV2 with TRBJ1-1; D is undetermined. Germline-derived CDR1 and CDR2 are SNHLY and FYNNEI. Between the trimmed V and J ends, which lost 8 bases and 1 base, there was a span of 11 bases. The CDR3 contains 13 residues. The CDR3 region has the DNA TGTGCCAGCCGCTACGAACGGAACACTGAAGCTTTCTTT. Encoded protein: CASRYERNTEAFF.

This clone came up once. J is TRBJ1-6 and V is TRBV6-1; D is unclear. Germline CDR1 reads MNHNS; CDR2 reads SASEGT. V lost 2 bases, J lost 13 bases, and 15 bases lay in between. The CDR3 spans 14 residues. The CDR3 DNA follows: TGTGCCAGCAGTGAAAGCTGGGTGGGGTTGCCCCTCCACTTT. Its translation: CASSESWVGLPLHF.

The chain is built from TRBV28 and TRBJ2-1; D remains ambiguous. V was clipped by 1 base and J by 8 bases, with 12 bases between them. The CDR3 is made up of 14 amino acids. Per the germline V gene, CDR1 is MDHEN and CDR2 is SYDVKM. CDR3 sequence reads: CASSLFSLRDEQFF. CDR3 in DNA: TGTGCCAGCAGTTTATTTTCCTTACGGGATGAGCAGTTCTTC.

This CDR3 reads CASSARSGGTDTQYF. CDR3 nucleotides: TGTGCCAGCAGCGCACGTAGCGGGGGAACAGATACGCAGTATTTT. This chain joins TRBV9 and TRBJ2-3, with 9 bases identical to TRBD2. The CDR3 totals 15 residues. CDR1 is SGDLS and CDR2 is YYNGEE in the germline V gene. Germline trimming cut 3 bases from V and 3 bases from J; bases unmatched to any gene: 5. The whole variable domain, remainder taken from reference TRBV9 and TRBJ2-3, is DSGVTQTPKHLITATGQRVTLRCSPRSGDLSVYWYQQSLDQGLQFLIQYYNGEERAKGNILERFSAQQFPDLHSELNLSSLELGDSALYFCASSARSGGTDTQYFGPGTRLTVL.

This sequence joins TRBV19 and TRBJ1-4, with 7 bases identical to TRBD1. The ends lost 7 bases at V and 4 bases at J; junction bases unmatched: 12. The CDR3 contains 16 residues. CDR1 is LNHDA, CDR2 SQIVND, per germline (reference sequence). In DNA, the CDR3 is TGTGCCAGTACCTTGTCGAGGGGGCAGAATAATGAAAAACTGTTTTTT. This gives the protein CASTLSRGQNNEKLFF.

This rearrangement joins TRBV27 to TRBJ1-6; 8 bases fit TRBD1. CDR1 MNHEY and CDR2 SMNVEV come from the germline V gene (reference sequence). Trimming cost V 3 bases and J 9 bases; bases outside gene matches: 4. The CDR3 length is 14 residues. For the CDR3, the DNA is TGTGCCAGCAGTTTGGACAGGGAGACTTCACCCCTCCACTTT. Translated, it gives CASSLDRETSPLHF.

This clone was seen a few times. The CDR3 spells CATSRATGGLETQYF. The CDR3 coding sequence is TGTGCCACCAGCAGAGCCACCGGAGGGTTGGAGACCCAGTACTTC. The chain employs TRBV15 and TRBJ2-5; tentative D call: TRBD2 (6 bases). CDR3 size: 15 residues. V shed 1 base and J shed 5 bases, with 14 bases lying between them. Germline CDR1 reads LNHNV; CDR2 reads YYDKDF (reference sequence).